The 22 T cell receptor beta chains in this list originate from one sample, sequenced in a study of T cell responses to AZD1222 COVID-19 vaccine. Sequencing was performed with immunoSEQ multiplex PCR; in TCRdb, only in-frame clones are kept and a portion is missing. The data show 120,000 to 150,000 clones, approximately 95% seen once. The material sequenced was peripheral blood, taken on day 0 of MenACWY control vaccination. The receptor source for this set is an adult in good health.

The V call is TRBV19, the J call TRBJ1-1; D possibly corresponds to TRBD1 (5 bases). Trimming shortened V by 5 bases and J by 7 bases, and 8 bases separated the two germline ends. Looked up from germline, CDR1 is LNHDA and CDR2 is SQIVND (reference sequence). CDR3 length: 11 amino acids. CDR3 in DNA: TGTGCCAGTAGTCAGGGTAATGAAGCTTTCTTT. It encodes CASSQGNEAFF.

The V gene is TRBV3-1 (or the pseudogene TRBV3-2), the J gene TRBJ1-1; 7 bases are shared with TRBD1. Germline trimming cut 3 bases from V and 4 bases from J; bases unmatched to any gene: 5. Germline values: CDR1 LGHDT, CDR2 YNNKEL (reference sequence). The CDR3 covers 14 residues. The CDR3 protein is CASSQGDRATEAFF. CDR3 coding DNA: TGTGCCAGCAGCCAGGGAGACAGGGCCACTGAAGCTTTCTTT.

The chain recombines TRBV6-6 with TRBJ1-6; a possible D gene is TRBD1 (5 bases). CDR1 and CDR2 from the germline V gene are MNHNY and SVGAGI (reference sequence). CDR3 length: 15 amino acids. V lost 4 bases and J 0 bases, leaving 7 bases between the germline ends. The DNA of the CDR3 is TGTGCCAGCAGTTCCAGGGACTCCTATAATTCACCCCTCCACTTT. It codes for CASSSRDSYNSPLHF.

The chain uses TRBV6-1 and TRBJ2-3, with TRBD2 matching over 11 bases. V was clipped by 0 bases and J by 2 bases; unmatched bases: 1. This CDR3 has 16 amino acids. Germline CDR1 MNHNS, CDR2 SASEGT. This CDR3 reads CASSEASGGATDTQYF. DNA for the CDR3: TGTGCCAGCAGTGAAGCTAGCGGGGGGGCCACAGATACGCAGTATTTT.

This chain joins TRBV7-8 and TRBJ2-3; 8 bases map to TRBD1. V lost 5 bases to trimming and J lost 2 bases; unmatched junction nucleotides: 6. The V gene's germline CDR1 is SGHVS and CDR2 FQNEAQ. The CDR3 contains 15 residues. The CDR3 sequence is CASSQRQGSTDTQYF. DNA for the CDR3: TGTGCCAGCAGCCAACGACAGGGGTCCACAGATACGCAGTATTTT.

The V call is TRBV6-1, the J call TRBJ2-5, with D unresolved. V gave up 1 base and J gave up 5 bases, with 14 bases separating them. This CDR3 region has 15 residues. CDR1 and CDR2 from the germline V gene are MNHNS and SASEGT. The CDR3 spells CASSEGSAGRETQYF. In DNA, the CDR3 is TGTGCCAGCAGTGAAGGGTCAGCCGGCCGTGAGACCCAGTACTTC.

The chain has TRBV9 and TRBJ1-1; TRBD1 matches 8 bases. J lost 0 bases, V lost 3 bases, and 4 bases had no gene match. CDR3 size: 15 residues. Per germline, CDR1 SGDLS and CDR2 YYNGEE. The CDR3 region has the DNA TGTGCCAGCAGCGAGAGGACAGGGATGAACACTGAAGCTTTCTTT. Protein sequence: CASSERTGMNTEAFF.

The rearrangement links TRBV7-8 to TRBJ2-1; 8 nucleotides match TRBD2. Unmatched junction bases numbered 6, after V lost 1 base and J lost 4 bases. The germline V gene encodes CDR1 SGHVS and CDR2 FQNEAQ. The CDR3 is 16 amino acids. CDR3 DNA: TGTGCCAGCAGCTTAGGGGGACTAGGTAGATACAATGAGCAGTTCTTC. It codes for CASSLGGLGRYNEQFF.

The rearrangement joins TRBV19 to TRBJ2-2, with 7 bases matching TRBD1. From germline, CDR1 is LNHDA and CDR2 SQIVND (reference sequence). The CDR3 consists of 16 residues. V shed 6 bases, J shed 5 bases, and the junction held 12 bases outside the gene matches. CDR3 nucleotides: TGTGCCAGTAGATCCCCCCGACAGGGAGAGACCGGGGAGCTGTTTTTT. Translating it yields CASRSPRQGETGELFF.

This rearrangement joins TRBV4-2 to TRBJ2-2; D unresolved. CDR3 size: 14 residues. Trimming removed 0 bases from V and 3 bases from J, with 5 bases in between. CDR1 is LGHNA, CDR2 YNFKEQ, per germline. The CDR3: CASSQELDTGELFF. Here the CDR3 DNA reads TGTGCCAGCAGCCAAGAGTTGGACACCGGGGAGCTGTTTTTT.

The gene calls are TRBV6-5 and TRBJ1-1; the D is unclear. The germline V and J ends were trimmed by 4 bases and 0 bases, with 6 bases remaining between them. Germline values: CDR1 MNHEY, CDR2 SVGAGI. The length of the CDR3 is 13 residues. The CDR3 nucleotides are TGTGCCAGCAGTTCTATGGTGAACACTGAAGCTTTCTTT. Translating it yields CASSSMVNTEAFF.

The genes are TRBV6-5 and TRBJ1-4; D uncertain. The CDR3 runs 14 residues. V gave up 2 bases and J gave up 6 bases, with 10 bases separating them. The germline V gene has CDR1 MNHEY and CDR2 SVGAGI. The CDR3 loop reads CASSYREGDEKLFF. The CDR3 bases are TGTGCCAGCAGTTACAGGGAGGGTGATGAAAAACTGTTTTTT.

V gene TRBV14 combines with J gene TRBJ2-1; D unclear. Germline V gene sequence: CDR1 SGHDN, CDR2 FVKESK. The CDR3 is made up of 16 amino acids. V lost 4 bases and J lost 8, with 21 bases in between. The CDR3 is CASSPRGPLTVHEQFF. In nucleotides, the CDR3 is TGTGCCAGCAGCCCTCGTGGCCCACTCACCGTTCATGAGCAGTTCTTC.

The chain couples TRBV7-9 to TRBJ2-1; D remains unclear. V lost 7 bases to trimming and J lost 7 bases, with 23 bases between them. Germline-derived CDR1 and CDR2 are SEHNR and FQNEAQ (reference sequence). The CDR3 consists of 16 residues. CDR3 protein: CASTETVERLGNEQFF. CDR3 DNA: TGTGCCAGCACCGAGACGGTCGAGAGGTTGGGGAATGAGCAGTTCTTC.

The sample holds one count of this clone. The gene calls are TRBV7-6 and TRBJ1-1; no definite D call. Germline CDR1 SGHVS, CDR2 FNYEAQ. V lost 2 bases to trimming and J lost 0 bases, with 19 bases between them. The CDR3 consists of 18 residues. The CDR3 sequence is CASSLSLSGPLMNTEAFF. CDR3 in DNA: TGTGCCAGCAGCTTATCTTTGTCGGGCCCTTTAATGAACACTGAAGCTTTCTTT.

The V and J genes are TRBV4-2 and TRBJ2-5, with 14 bases identical to TRBD2. Trimming removed 3 bases from V and 5 bases from J; junction bases left unmatched: 14. The CDR3 is 19 residues long. Germline CDR1 and CDR2: LGHNA and YNFKEQ. The DNA for the CDR3 is TGTGCCAGCAGCCAGGGAGACCCGGGACTAGCGGGGGTATATGAGACCCAGTACTTC. This encodes CASSQGDPGLAGVYETQYF.

This clone was counted only a few times. The chain is built from TRBV7-9 and TRBJ2-1; no clear D. The V gene's germline CDR1 is SEHNR and CDR2 FQNEAQ (reference sequence). The CDR3 sequence is 15 residues long. V lost 4 bases, J lost 3 bases, and 13 bases lay in between. DNA for the CDR3: TGTGCCAGCAGCTCCCTTGAGGAAATCTACAATGAGCAGTTCTTC. Its protein is CASSSLEEIYNEQFF.

V is TRBV11-2 and J is TRBJ2-1, with TRBD1 matching 9 bases. The J segment lost 8 bases and the V segment lost 5 bases, leaving 7 bases of the junction unmatched. The CDR3 is 14 residues long. Germline values: CDR1 SGHAT, CDR2 FQNNGV. CDR3 protein: CASSPGQGFDEQFF. The CDR3 DNA reads as TGTGCCAGCAGCCCCGGACAGGGGTTCGATGAGCAGTTCTTC.

V usage is TRBV19 and J usage is TRBJ1-1; possible D gene TRBD1, 5 bases. The V gene's germline CDR1 is LNHDA and CDR2 SQIVND (reference sequence). The CDR3 sequence is 14 residues long. The V and J ends lost 5 bases and 6 bases respectively, with 16 bases between them. CDR3 residues: CASSSRDLYSEAFF. Here the CDR3 DNA reads TGTGCCAGTAGTTCCCGGGACCTGTACTCTGAAGCTTTCTTT. Combining the CDR3 with reference TRBV19 and TRBJ1-1 gives the whole variable domain DGGITQSPKYLFRKEGQNVTLSCEQNLNHDAMYWYRQDPGQGLRLIYYSQIVNDFQKGDIAEGYSVSREKKESFPLTVTSAQKNPTAFYLCASSSRDLYSEAFFGQGTRLTVV.

The chain carries TRBV24-1 and TRBJ1-2; maybe TRBD1 (5 bases). V was trimmed by 1 base and J by 6 bases, leaving 11 bases between them. The CDR3 consists of 14 residues. Germline values: CDR1 KGHDR, CDR2 SFDVKD. CDR3 sequence (DNA): TGTGCCACCAGTGATTTAGGAGGGGCGGATGGCTACACCTTC. This gives the protein CATSDLGGADGYTF.

V and J are TRBV18 and TRBJ1-5, with D possibly matching TRBD1 (5 bases). Germline CDR1 reads KGHSH; CDR2 reads LQKENI. The CDR3 runs 14 residues. V lost 2 bases and J 5 bases, leaving 10 bases between the germline ends. In DNA form, the CDR3 reads TGTGCCAGCTCACCAGGGGGATGGGATCAGCCCCAGCATTTT. Protein sequence: CASSPGGWDQPQHF.

The rearrangement uses TRBV15 and TRBJ1-1, with TRBD1 as a possible D gene (6 bases). The length of the CDR3 is 16 residues. Deletions cut 0 bases from V and 0 bases from J, with 11 bases between. From germline, CDR1 is LNHNV and CDR2 YYDKDF (reference sequence). The CDR3 protein is CATSREDSYMNTEAFF. The CDR3 DNA is TGTGCCACCAGCAGAGAGGACAGTTACATGAACACTGAAGCTTTCTTT.